This entry features one TCR beta chain sequence. Its matching antigen is unknown. Each patient's relapse followed autologous stem cell transplantation, and brentuximab vedotin exposure varied. These data are taken from a study of PD-1 blockade in classical Hodgkin lymphoma. Study-level background: Intravenous infusions of nivolumab 3 mg/kg reached patients every 2 weeks.

Trimming took 3 bases from V and 6 from J; bases not matched to a gene: 7. CDR1 MRHNA and CDR2 SNTAGT come from the germline V gene. CDR3 length equals 15 residues. TCRdb's table, derived via immunoSEQ multiplex PCR, lists solely in-frame clones and lacks some. The profile shows roughly 42,000 clones, approximately 64% of them singletons. Regarding the study as a whole: Exclusion was applied to patients who started nivolumab under 1 year after ASCT. A reduction in baseline TCR diversity was reportedly seen in newly diagnosed patients relative to healthy donors.

This TCR was sampled from a human donor with classical Hodgkin lymphoma. The input for sequencing was peripheral blood mononuclear cells (PBMCs), taken at baseline. V is TRBV6-4 and J is TRBJ2-3, with 9 bases matching TRBD2. CDR3 sequence: CASSDGGRAGDTQYF. In DNA form, the CDR3 reads TGTGCCAGCAGTGATGGCGGGAGGGCCGGGGATACGCAGTATTTT.